The rows below give T cell receptor beta chains drawn from one sample of a study of breast tumors, draining lymph nodes, adjacent tissues. MiXCR, run by TCRdb on the multiplex PCR reads, gives a single entry per CDR3 protein. The sample shows roughly 120,000 distinct CDR3 sequences, about 20% of them seen only once. The source material was axillary lymph node tissue. The receptors were gathered from a female donor with breast cancer. Some clones in this sample may be carry-over from other donors' samples. The CDR3 runs from the conserved cysteine through the conserved F or W.

j_gene: TRBJ2-7
v_gene: TRBV12-1
CDR3aa: CASSARTGEKPYEQYF

j_gene: TRBJ2-2
v_gene: TRBV6-5
CDR3aa: CASSYSAQNTGELFF

j_gene: TRBJ2-3
v_gene: TRBV19
CDR3aa: CASRNTDTDTQYF

j_gene: TRBJ2-7
v_gene: TRBV7-2
CDR3aa: CASRDPGTEIHEQYF

j_gene: TRBJ2-1
v_gene: TRBV7-8
CDR3aa: CASSSRRGAEGEQFF

j_gene: TRBJ2-5
v_gene: TRBV25-1
CDR3aa: CASSDSGRLQETQYF

j_gene: TRBJ2-1
v_gene: TRBV14
CDR3aa: CASSQPGQGTNEQFF

j_gene: TRBJ1-3
v_gene: TRBV7-9
CDR3aa: CASSLGQATSGNTIYF

j_gene: TRBJ1-5
v_gene: TRBV6-6
CDR3aa: CASSCRQSNQPQHF

j_gene: TRBJ2-5
v_gene: TRBV20-1
CDR3aa: CNAPTTGEETQYF

j_gene: TRBJ2-3
v_gene: TRBV20-1
CDR3aa: CSARDEPRGSRVDTQYF

j_gene: TRBJ1-1
v_gene: TRBV19
CDR3aa: CASIGLKPTEAFF

j_gene: TRBJ2-3
v_gene: TRBV9
CDR3aa: CASSEVLFDTQYF

j_gene: TRBJ1-3
v_gene: TRBV6-1
CDR3aa: CASSESGSYTVYF

j_gene: TRBJ2-5
v_gene: TRBV6-5
CDR3aa: CASSPSGIETQYF

j_gene: TRBJ2-1
v_gene: TRBV5-4
CDR3aa: CASSFRSGGPSSYNEQFF

j_gene: TRBJ1-2
v_gene: TRBV28
CDR3aa: CASSHFYGYTF

j_gene: TRBJ2-3
v_gene: TRBV5-1
CDR3aa: CASSLVGRQGADTQYF

j_gene: TRBJ2-6
v_gene: TRBV4-2
CDR3aa: CASSQDFSGANVLTF

j_gene: TRBJ2-5
v_gene: TRBV4-1
CDR3aa: CASSQDAPGTTRETQYF

j_gene: TRBJ2-7
v_gene: TRBV6-4
CDR3aa: CASSEQSSYEQYF

j_gene: TRBJ2-2
v_gene: TRBV7-3
CDR3aa: CASSLGVAGFTGELFF

j_gene: TRBJ2-5
v_gene: TRBV11-2
CDR3aa: CASSLAGGIETQYF

j_gene: TRBJ2-7
v_gene: TRBV7-8
CDR3aa: CASSLSASYEQYF

j_gene: TRBJ2-7
v_gene: TRBV19
CDR3aa: CASRQGAPSYEQYF

j_gene: TRBJ2-7
v_gene: TRBV20-1
CDR3aa: CSAIGSLAGITYEQYF

j_gene: TRBJ2-5
v_gene: TRBV7-8
CDR3aa: CASSLEGGGETQYF

j_gene: TRBJ2-5
v_gene: TRBV6-2/TRBV6-3
CDR3aa: CASQVSGGADETQYF

j_gene: TRBJ2-3
v_gene: TRBV6-1
CDR3aa: CASSERRTTSTDTQYF

j_gene: TRBJ2-3
v_gene: TRBV7-3
CDR3aa: CASSPVSVGGGVTVTQYF

j_gene: TRBJ1-6
v_gene: TRBV3-1
CDR3aa: CASSQGTGEVSPLHF

j_gene: TRBJ1-5
v_gene: TRBV7-2
CDR3aa: CASSRSIGQPQHF

j_gene: TRBJ2-6
v_gene: TRBV6-1
CDR3aa: CASSDGSGANVLTF

j_gene: TRBJ2-5
v_gene: TRBV10-1
CDR3aa: CASSLPGQGETQYF

j_gene: TRBJ2-5
v_gene: TRBV5-1
CDR3aa: CASSNSGTRMMETQYF

j_gene: TRBJ2-1
v_gene: TRBV10-3
CDR3aa: CAISLVAGLSSYNEQFF

j_gene: TRBJ2-3
v_gene: TRBV5-1
CDR3aa: CASSWTPQEDTQYF

j_gene: TRBJ1-2
v_gene: TRBV6-5
CDR3aa: CASSYVPSLSPGGYTF

j_gene: TRBJ2-2
v_gene: TRBV18
CDR3aa: CASSGRQGSNTGELFF

j_gene: TRBJ2-1
v_gene: TRBV20-1
CDR3aa: CSARGPSGGAHEQFF

j_gene: TRBJ2-7
v_gene: TRBV3-1
CDR3aa: CASSQTGGEQYF

j_gene: TRBJ2-1
v_gene: TRBV25-1
CDR3aa: CASSEWAGEVDNEQFF

j_gene: TRBJ2-3
v_gene: TRBV5-1
CDR3aa: CASRGGDPTDTQYF

j_gene: TRBJ2-1
v_gene: TRBV11-2
CDR3aa: CASSLGTTGSGNNEQFF

j_gene: TRBJ2-2
v_gene: TRBV7-2
CDR3aa: CASSLGFRANTGELFF

j_gene: TRBJ2-7
v_gene: TRBV10-2
CDR3aa: CASRIPQGMGEQYF

j_gene: TRBJ2-1
v_gene: TRBV19
CDR3aa: CASSIILASGRSEQLF

j_gene: TRBJ1-5
v_gene: TRBV7-2
CDR3aa: CASSRGSRQPQHF

j_gene: TRBJ1-2
v_gene: TRBV4-1
CDR3aa: CASSQLTSDRGIRGYTF

j_gene: TRBJ1-2
v_gene: TRBV7-8
CDR3aa: CASSLGQGYGYTF

j_gene: TRBJ2-7
v_gene: TRBV5-1
CDR3aa: CASSLGTGGGEQYF

j_gene: TRBJ2-3
v_gene: TRBV20-1
CDR3aa: CSARDPRGPDTQYF